The 24 T cell receptor beta chains given below trace back to one sample, sequenced in a study of blood T cell repertoires in COVID-19. Clones were sequenced by immunoSEQ multiplex PCR, and TCRdb holds only the in-frame ones, with some missing. The sample contains more than 300,000 clones, more than 90% of which appear only once. Sequencing was carried out using PBMCs or T cells enriched from blood (not recorded which). The receptors derive from a woman in her 30s who had been exposed to COVID-19.

The chain is built from TRBV5-1 and TRBJ1-2, with 8 bases that match TRBD1. V dropped 2 bases and J dropped 12; count of bases not matched to a gene: 6. This CDR3 has 12 residues. Germline V gene sequence: CDR1 SGHRS, CDR2 YFSETQ. The CDR3 here is CASSLDRGQDTF. The CDR3 DNA follows: TGCGCCAGCAGCTTAGACAGGGGCCAAGACACCTTC.

This chain uses TRBV11-2 with TRBJ1-3; TRBD1 might be the D (6 bases). The CDR3 extends over 16 amino acids. Trimming took 4 bases from V and 2 from J, leaving 15 bases between them. Germline CDR1 SGHAT, CDR2 FQNNGV. The CDR3 DNA sequence: TGTGCCAGCAGCTGGAGACCCAGGGGAGCTGGAAACACCATATATTTT. It encodes CASSWRPRGAGNTIYF. The whole variable domain, filled in from reference TRBV11-2 and TRBJ1-3, reads EAGVAQSPRYKIIEKRQSVAFWCNPISGHATLYWYQQILGQGPKLLIQFQNNGVVDDSQLPKDRFSAERLKGVDSTLKIQPAKLEDSAVYLCASSWRPRGAGNTIYFGEGSWLTVV.

CDR3 sequence (DNA): TGTGCCAGCAGCTTAGGACAGGGGGGGTCGGGCTATGGCTACACCTTC. Translation gives CASSLGQGGSGYGYTF. The genes are TRBV5-4 and TRBJ1-2, with 10 bases fitting TRBD1. This CDR3 has 16 amino acids. Looked up from germline, CDR1 is SGHNT and CDR2 is YYREEE (reference sequence). Unmatched junction bases numbered 8, after V lost 2 bases and J lost 4 bases.

This rearrangement joins TRBV30 to TRBJ1-5; weak D call: TRBD1 (5 bases). Trimming cost V 5 bases and J 6 bases, with 17 bases left between them. This CDR3 has 14 amino acids. From germline, CDR1 is GTSNPN and CDR2 SVGIG (reference sequence). DNA for the CDR3: TGTGCCTGGTCCTGGGAGGGGAAAGCTCAGCCCCAGCATTTT. As protein: CAWSWEGKAQPQHF.

The rearrangement uses TRBV7-8 and TRBJ1-2; perhaps TRBD1 as D (6 bases). CDR3 size: 14 residues. CDR1 is SGHVS, CDR2 FQNEAQ, per germline. V gave up 1 base and J gave up 5 bases, with 11 bases separating them. This CDR3 is CASSLGTDLYGYTF. The DNA for the CDR3 is TGTGCCAGCAGCTTAGGGACAGATTTATATGGCTACACCTTC.

The J gene is TRBJ1-1, the V gene TRBV2; 9 positions match TRBD1. Germline loops: CDR1 SNHLY, CDR2 FYNNEI. V lost 6 bases, J lost 4 bases, and 9 bases stayed unmatched. This CDR3 region has 15 residues. CDR3 bases: TGTGCCAGCAGCAGGGACAGGGTGCTGGCCACTGAAGCTTTCTTT. Translation: CASSRDRVLATEAFF.

This sequence joins TRBV12-5 and TRBJ1-5; perhaps TRBD1 as D (5 bases). Germline CDR1 reads LGHNT; CDR2 reads FRNRAP. V was clipped by 5 bases and J by 5 bases, with 13 bases between them. The CDR3 sequence is 14 residues long. CDR3 in DNA: TGTGCTAGTGGTCCCCCCTGGGGGGATCAGCCCCAGCATTTT. This translates into CASGPPWGDQPQHF.

This clone was found a few times. V usage is TRBV4-2 and J usage is TRBJ1-2, with 8 nucleotides matching TRBD1. The CDR3 runs 14 residues. Germline-derived CDR1 and CDR2 are LGHNA and YNFKEQ. J gave up 4 bases and V 1 base, and 2 bases lay outside the gene matches. The CDR3 DNA reads TGTGCCAGCAGCCAAGGACAGGGGACCTATGGCTACACCTTC. Translated: CASSQGQGTYGYTF.

V gene TRBV4-1 combines with J gene TRBJ2-7; D gene ambiguous. This CDR3 has 13 amino acids. Germline values: CDR1 MGHRA, CDR2 YSYEKL. Trimming took 4 bases from V and 4 from J, leaving 11 bases between them. CDR3 nucleotide sequence: TGCGCCAGCAGCCGCAGTCAGTCATACGAGCAGTACTTC. It is translated as CASSRSQSYEQYF.

J is TRBJ1-5 and V is TRBV5-1, with D uncertain. The V gene's germline CDR1 is SGHRS and CDR2 YFSETQ. This CDR3 spans 13 amino acids. Deletions cut 0 bases from V and 5 bases from J, with 6 bases between. Written as DNA, the CDR3 is TGCGCCAGCAGCTTGGGGCAATATCAGCCCCAGCATTTT. Translation gives CASSLGQYQPQHF.

V and J are TRBV9 and TRBJ2-3, with TRBD2 matching over 8 bases. The length of the CDR3 is 14 residues. V shed 3 bases and J 4 bases; nucleotides not matched to a gene: 4. CDR1 is SGDLS, CDR2 YYNGEE, per germline. CDR3 amino acids: CASSAWTSPDTQYF. DNA for the CDR3: TGTGCCAGCAGCGCCTGGACTAGCCCAGATACGCAGTATTTT.

This clone occurred once. In DNA form, the CDR3 reads TGCGCCAGCAGCAAGGGACAGGGGTTGACTGAAGCTTTCTTT. This sequence encodes CASSKGQGLTEAFF. The gene calls are TRBV5-1 and TRBJ1-1; 10 positions agree with TRBD1. CDR1 is SGHRS, CDR2 YFSETQ, per germline. V shed 4 bases, J shed 5 bases, and the junction held 5 bases outside the gene matches. This CDR3 is built from 14 residues.

The chain links TRBV5-6 to TRBJ1-2; TRBD1 might be the D (5 bases). Germline CDR1 is SGHDT and CDR2 is YYEEEE. The CDR3 loop spans 14 amino acids. Trimming took off 4 bases at V and 3 bases at J, with 13 bases between the two ends. As DNA, the CDR3 is TGTGCCAGCAGCCCTTGGGGCGCAGACTATGGCTACACCTTC. Translation gives CASSPWGADYGYTF.

The chain carries TRBV19 and TRBJ1-5, with 8 bases that match TRBD1. The CDR3 is 16 residues long. The trim removed 5 bases at V and 0 bases at J, leaving 6 bases unmatched. Germline CDR1 LNHDA, CDR2 SQIVND (reference sequence). The CDR3 DNA reads as TGTGCCAGTAGTTCGAGGACAGGGTATAGCAATCAGCCCCAGCATTTT. Translation: CASSSRTGYSNQPQHF. Filled out from reference TRBV19 and TRBJ1-5, the complete variable domain reads DGGITQSPKYLFRKEGQNVTLSCEQNLNHDAMYWYRQDPGQGLRLIYYSQIVNDFQKGDIAEGYSVSREKKESFPLTVTSAQKNPTAFYLCASSSRTGYSNQPQHFGDGTRLSIL.

The chain combines TRBV11-3 with TRBJ2-3, with a weak D call TRBD2 (6 bases). The CDR3 is made up of 15 amino acids. V was pared by 1 base and J by 1 base, with 9 bases between. Germline V lookup: CDR1 SGHNT, CDR2 YENEEA. The DNA of the CDR3 is TGTGCCAGCAGCTTAGGGCGGGGACGCACAGATACGCAGTATTTT. Residues: CASSLGRGRTDTQYF. The variable domain in full, completed from reference TRBV11-3 and TRBJ2-3, reads EAGVVQSPRYKIIEKKQPVAFWCNPISGHNTLYWYLQNLGQGPELLIRYENEEAVDDSQLPKDRFSAERLKGVDSTLKIQPAELGDSAVYLCASSLGRGRTDTQYFGPGTRLTVL.

V and J are TRBV10-3 and TRBJ1-2; 11 bases match TRBD1. V gave up 3 bases and J gave up 5 bases; unmatched junction bases: 11. CDR3 size: 17 residues. The germline CDR1 and CDR2 sequences are ENHRY and SYGVKD. CDR3 region: CAISETRDRGSGYGYTF. Written as DNA, the CDR3 is TGTGCCATCAGTGAAACCCGGGACAGGGGGTCGGGTTATGGCTACACCTTC.

This clone was detected a few times. The chain recombines TRBV5-4 with TRBJ1-6, with 7 bases fitting TRBD1. The germline gives CDR1 SGHNT, CDR2 YYREEE (reference sequence). This CDR3 comprises 12 residues. The V segment lost 7 bases and the J segment 12 bases; nucleotides outside the gene matches: 7. For the CDR3, the DNA is TGTGCCAGCCAGACTCGGGACAGACCCCTCCACTTT. This codes for CASQTRDRPLHF.

In nucleotides, the CDR3 is TGCGCCAGCAGCTCGCAGGGGGCCGGTGGAAACACCATATATTTT. Translating gives CASSSQGAGGNTIYF. The rearrangement joins TRBV5-1 to TRBJ1-3; 8 positions match TRBD1. The CDR3 sequence is 15 residues long. V gave up 3 bases and J gave up 3 bases; unmatched junction bases: 5. Germline CDR1 and CDR2: SGHRS and YFSETQ.

The genes are TRBV6-5 and TRBJ2-2, with 7 bases lining up with TRBD2. V shed 4 bases, J shed 3 bases, and the junction held 8 bases outside the gene matches. There are 16 residues in the CDR3. Per the germline V gene, CDR1 is MNHEY and CDR2 is SVGAGI. DNA of the CDR3: TGTGCCAGCAGTTTTTCCGCGGGGGTCTACACCGGGGAGCTGTTTTTT. It specifies CASSFSAGVYTGELFF.

This clone showed up just once. The chain combines TRBV18 with TRBJ2-1, with D perhaps matching TRBD2 (6 bases). Germline lookup yields CDR1 KGHSH and CDR2 LQKENI. The V and J ends lost 3 bases and 0 bases respectively, with 12 bases between them. The CDR3 is made up of 16 amino acids. The CDR3 is CASSPRGWSSYNEQFF. The CDR3 bases are TGTGCCAGCTCACCCCGGGGGTGGAGCTCCTACAATGAGCAGTTCTTC.

This clone was detected a few times. The rearrangement uses TRBV10-3 and TRBJ1-1; no firm D call. The CDR3 sequence is 13 residues long. V was cut by 11 bases and J by 2 bases, with 15 bases left in between. Germline V CDR1 and CDR2: ENHRY, SYGVKD. CDR3 region: CASSSGDNTEAFF. CDR3 DNA: TGTGCCTCGTCCAGTGGAGATAACACTGAAGCTTTCTTT.

V and J are TRBV5-1 and TRBJ2-7, with TRBD1 matching 7 bases. The ends lost 6 bases at V and 2 bases at J; junction bases unmatched: 8. The CDR3 is 14 residues long. CDR1 is SGHRS and CDR2 is YFSETQ in the germline V gene. Written as DNA, the CDR3 is TGCGCCAGCAAGGTAACACAGGGGACCTACGAGCAGTACTTC. The encoded protein is CASKVTQGTYEQYF.

This clone was found a few times. The chain recombines TRBV6-8 with TRBJ1-2, with 7 bases aligning to TRBD1. The CDR3 length is 17 residues. The germline CDR1 and CDR2 sequences are MNHGY and SAAAGT. V trimming: 4 bases; J trimming: 4 bases; junction bases outside the gene matches: 15. The CDR3 sequence: CASSFNRGKTFSYGYTF. As DNA, the CDR3 is TGTGCCAGCAGTTTTAACAGGGGCAAGACGTTTAGCTATGGCTACACCTTC.

The chain has TRBV3-1 (or the pseudogene TRBV3-2) and TRBJ2-2, with 14 nucleotides matching TRBD2. The J segment lost 0 bases and the V segment lost 4 bases, leaving 4 bases of the junction unmatched. This CDR3 comprises 18 residues. Per germline, CDR1 LGHDT and CDR2 YNNKEL (reference sequence). The CDR3 coding sequence is TGTGCCAGCAGCCTAGGACTAGCGGGGGGTCCGAACACCGGGGAGCTGTTTTTT. Translation gives CASSLGLAGGPNTGELFF.